This TCR beta chain derives from a study of blood T cell repertoires in COVID-19. Study in general: There were acute and convalescent COVID-19 samples, and they came from the United States, Italy and Spain.

This clone was seen ten or more times. This CDR3 region has 17 residues. Trimming cost V 1 base and J 4 bases, with 19 bases left between them. The germline V gene encodes CDR1 MDHEN and CDR2 SYDVKM. Original handling: For nucleated cells, counts were estimated from reference gene primer amplification. Sequencing was performed with immunoSEQ multiplex PCR; in TCRdb, only in-frame clones are kept and a portion is missing. Clone size and the V and J calls come from that table; the DNA yielded D and trimming. The table includes 120,000 or so clones, approximately 82% detected once. Sequences were obtained from peripheral blood. This chain connects TRBV28 to TRBJ1-1; D possibly corresponds to TRBD1 (5 bases). The sequence came from a man between 60 and 70 years old with acute or convalescent COVID-19. CDR3: CASSLLFTVGRGTEAFF. DNA for the CDR3: TGTGCCAGCAGTTTATTATTCACAGTGGGGAGGGGCACTGAAGCTTTCTTT. Full variable domain (remainder filled in from reference TRBV28 and TRBJ1-1): DVKVTQSSRYLVKRTGEKVFLECVQDMDHENMFWYRQDPGLGLRLIYFSYDVKMKEKGDIPEGYSVSREKKERFSLILESASTNQTSMYLCASSLLFTVGRGTEAFFGQGTRLTVV.